Below are 9 T cell receptor beta chains sequenced from a single sample in a study of blood T cell repertoires in COVID-19. The repertoire was sequenced with immunoSEQ multiplex PCR; TCRdb's copy has only in-frame clones and lacks some. The sample comprises some 110,000 clones, roughly four fifths of which are singletons, and 8% to 9.5% rests with the top ten. Sequencing was done on a sample of peripheral blood. These receptors all stem from an older woman with acute or convalescent COVID-19.

This sequence joins TRBV3-1 (or the pseudogene TRBV3-2) and TRBJ2-2, with D possibly matching TRBD2 (6 bases). V gave up 3 bases and J gave up 4 bases, with 15 bases separating them. This CDR3 has 16 amino acids. Germline V CDR1 and CDR2: LGHDT, YNNKEL (reference sequence). As DNA, the CDR3 is TGTGCCAGCAGCCAGACGACTAGTTTTACCACCGGGGAGCTGTTTTTT. This codes for CASSQTTSFTTGELFF.

The chain couples TRBV11-2 to TRBJ2-5; the match to TRBD2 covers 13 bases. The germline gives CDR1 SGHAT, CDR2 FQNNGV. V shed 1 base and J 1 base; nucleotides not matched to a gene: 6. The CDR3 sequence is 18 residues long. CDR3 nucleotides: TGTGCCAGCAGCTTAGGGGCACTAGCGGGAGGGCCCCAAGAGACCCAGTACTTC. Its protein product is CASSLGALAGGPQETQYF.

The sample holds a few counts of this clone. This chain joins TRBV2 and TRBJ1-6; no reliable D call. V was shortened by 6 bases and J by 10 bases, with 10 bases between the two germline ends. The CDR3 length is 12 residues. Germline values: CDR1 SNHLY, CDR2 FYNNEI. The CDR3: CASRIGESPLHF. The CDR3 DNA reads TGTGCCAGCAGGATTGGGGAGTCACCCCTCCACTTT.

The gene calls are TRBV5-4 and TRBJ1-1, with a tentative D call TRBD1 (6 bases). Trimming removed 2 bases at V and 7 bases at J, with 9 bases between. The germline V gene has CDR1 SGHNT and CDR2 YYREEE (reference sequence). The CDR3 has 12 amino acids. CDR3 DNA sequence: TGTGCCAGCAGCTTCCAGGGGTTTGAAGCTTTCTTT. It specifies CASSFQGFEAFF. The complete variable domain, with remaining parts taken from reference TRBV5-4 and TRBJ1-1, reads ETGVTQSPTHLIKTRGQQVTLRCSSQSGHNTVSWYQQALGQGPQFIFQYYREEENGRGNFPPRFSGLQFPNYSSELNVNALELDDSALYLCASSFQGFEAFFGQGTRLTVV.

V is TRBV2 and J is TRBJ1-4, with a weak D call TRBD1 (6 bases). The germline gives CDR1 SNHLY, CDR2 FYNNEI. This CDR3 comprises 15 residues. With 4 bases removed from V and 4 bases from J, the gap between germline ends came to 13 bases. The DNA of the CDR3 is TGTGCCAGCAGTGCAGTCGGCAGGGGTAATGAAAAACTGTTTTTT. Translation gives CASSAVGRGNEKLFF.

The rearrangement joins TRBV7-2 to TRBJ2-5; 7 bases align to TRBD2. V lost 3 bases and J lost 2; bases outside the gene matches: 6. Germline V gives CDR1 SGHTA, CDR2 FQGNSA. CDR3 length equals 15 residues. The CDR3 coding sequence is TGTGCCAGCAGCTTTTGGCGGGGGAAACAAGAGACCCAGTACTTC. It yields the protein CASSFWRGKQETQYF.

The V and J genes are TRBV4-1 and TRBJ2-3; no clear D gene. The germline V gene encodes CDR1 MGHRA and CDR2 YSYEKL. The CDR3 consists of 16 residues. V lost 8 bases and J 0 bases, leaving 18 bases between the germline ends. CDR3 sequence (DNA): TGCGCCAGCCAGGTGGAAGGCAGCACTAGCACAGATACGCAGTATTTT. Translated, it gives CASQVEGSTSTDTQYF.

The chain couples TRBV19 to TRBJ2-2; D is possibly TRBD2 (5 bases). The germline gives CDR1 LNHDA, CDR2 SQIVND (reference sequence). Trimming cost V 3 bases and J 0 bases, with 11 bases left between them. There are 16 residues in the CDR3. The CDR3 region is CASSIRGIANTGELFF. The CDR3 nucleotides are TGTGCCAGTAGTATCCGGGGTATCGCGAACACCGGGGAGCTGTTTTTT. The full variable domain, rest sourced from reference TRBV19 and TRBJ2-2, is DGGITQSPKYLFRKEGQNVTLSCEQNLNHDAMYWYRQDPGQGLRLIYYSQIVNDFQKGDIAEGYSVSREKKESFPLTVTSAQKNPTAFYLCASSIRGIANTGELFFGEGSRLTVL.

V usage is TRBV7-8 and J usage is TRBJ1-2; 7 bases line up with TRBD1. Germline assignment: CDR1 SGHVS and CDR2 FQNEAQ. V lost 5 bases to trimming and J lost 5 bases; unmatched junction nucleotides: 5. This CDR3 region has 13 residues. The CDR3 nucleotides are TGTGCCAGCAGCCGGACAGGTCGATATGGCTACACCTTC. Protein product: CASSRTGRYGYTF. Full variable domain (outside the CDR3, taken from reference TRBV7-8 and TRBJ1-2): GAGVSQSPRYKVAKRGQDVALRCDPISGHVSLFWYQQALGQGPEFLTYFQNEAQLDKSGLPSDRFFAERPEGSVSTLKIQRTQQEDSAVYLCASSRTGRYGYTFGSGTRLTVV.